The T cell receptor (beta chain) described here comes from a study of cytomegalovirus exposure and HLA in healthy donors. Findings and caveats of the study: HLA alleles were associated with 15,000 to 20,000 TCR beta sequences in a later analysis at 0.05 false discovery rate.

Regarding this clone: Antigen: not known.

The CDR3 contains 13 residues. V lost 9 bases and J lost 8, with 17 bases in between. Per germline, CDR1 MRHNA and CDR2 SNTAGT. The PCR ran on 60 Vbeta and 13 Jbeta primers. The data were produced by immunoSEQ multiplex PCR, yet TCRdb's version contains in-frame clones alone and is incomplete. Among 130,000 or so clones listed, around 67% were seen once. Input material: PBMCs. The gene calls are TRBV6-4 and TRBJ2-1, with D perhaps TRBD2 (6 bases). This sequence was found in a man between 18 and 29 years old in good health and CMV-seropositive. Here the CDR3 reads CARGGRASYEQFF. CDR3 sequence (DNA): TGTGCCAGGGGGGGTCGGGCTAGTTATGAGCAGTTCTTC.